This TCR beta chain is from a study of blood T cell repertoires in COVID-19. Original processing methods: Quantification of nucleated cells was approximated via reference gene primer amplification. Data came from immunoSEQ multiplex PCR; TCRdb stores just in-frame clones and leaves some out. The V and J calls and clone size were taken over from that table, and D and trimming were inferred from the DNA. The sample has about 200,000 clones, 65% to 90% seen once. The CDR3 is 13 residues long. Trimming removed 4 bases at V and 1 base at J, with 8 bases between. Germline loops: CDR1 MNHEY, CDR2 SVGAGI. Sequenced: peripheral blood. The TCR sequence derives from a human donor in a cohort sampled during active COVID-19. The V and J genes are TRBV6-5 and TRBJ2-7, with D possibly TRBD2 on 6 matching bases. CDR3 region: CASSLTRSYEQYF. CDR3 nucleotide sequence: TGTGCCAGCAGTTTGACTAGGTCCTACGAGCAGTACTTC.